The 25 T cell receptor beta chains reported below all come from one sample, sequenced in a study of blood T cell repertoires in COVID-19. Libraries were prepared by immunoSEQ multiplex PCR; TCRdb keeps only in-frame clonotypes and omits some of them. The sample lists approximately 130,000 clones, about 83% seen once, with approximately 2.3% in the top ten. Input material: peripheral blood. Receptor source: a woman aged 45-65 years with acute or convalescent COVID-19.

This clone was observed a handful of times. This chain uses TRBV7-9 with TRBJ2-2; a possible D gene is TRBD1 (6 bases). With 3 bases removed from V and 2 bases from J, the gap between germline ends came to 10 bases. The CDR3 extends over 15 amino acids. Germline CDR1 and CDR2: SEHNR and FQNEAQ (reference sequence). This chain's CDR3 is CASSFGTQNTGELFF. In DNA, the CDR3 is TGTGCCAGCAGCTTCGGGACACAAAACACCGGGGAGCTGTTTTTT.

The V and J genes are TRBV5-4 and TRBJ1-3; 10 nucleotides agree with TRBD1. The V gene end was trimmed by 1 base and the J gene end by 1 base; junction bases not matched to a gene: 5. The germline V gene encodes CDR1 SGHNT and CDR2 YYREEE (reference sequence). The CDR3 consists of 17 residues. The CDR3 bases are TGTGCCAGCAGCTTGCGGGACAGGGGTAGGTCTGGAAACACCATATATTTT. Protein sequence: CASSLRDRGRSGNTIYF.

This sequence joins TRBV7-3 and TRBJ1-6; D unclear. The ends were cut back, 4 bases at V and 7 bases at J, with 8 bases in the middle. Germline V gene data show CDR1 as SGHTA and CDR2 as FQGTGA. The length of the CDR3 is 13 residues. For the CDR3, the DNA is TGTGCCAGCAGCTCTATCACGAATTCACCCCTCCACTTT. Its protein is CASSSITNSPLHF.

The chain joins TRBV5-1 to TRBJ1-2; D remains unclear. The CDR3 totals 15 residues. Germline lookup yields CDR1 SGHRS and CDR2 YFSETQ. V shed 0 bases and J shed 6 bases, with 15 bases lying between them. The CDR3 here is CASSLGGLIVDGYTF. DNA of the CDR3: TGCGCCAGCAGCTTGGGAGGGTTGATCGTCGATGGCTACACCTTC.

Here the CDR3 DNA reads TGTGCCAGCAGCCCAGTAGCGGTGAACTACAATGAGCAGTTCTTC. Its protein product is CASSPVAVNYNEQFF. The chain is built from TRBV27 and TRBJ2-1; weak D call: TRBD2 (6 bases). Trimming left V 6 bases short and J 3 bases short, with 15 bases between. The CDR3 loop spans 15 amino acids. Per the germline V gene, CDR1 is MNHEY and CDR2 is SMNVEV (reference sequence).

This chain connects TRBV27 to TRBJ1-5, with TRBD1 identical over 8 bases. V gave up 5 bases and J gave up 9 bases; unmatched junction bases: 9. CDR1 is MNHEY, CDR2 SMNVEV, per germline (reference sequence). The CDR3 contains 14 residues. This chain's CDR3 is CASSPGQGELPQHF. For the CDR3, the DNA is TGTGCCAGCAGTCCCGGACAGGGCGAACTGCCCCAGCATTTT.

The chain links TRBV20-1 to TRBJ1-1, with D unresolved. CDR3 size: 11 residues. Germline V gene data show CDR1 as DFQATT and CDR2 as SNEGSKA (reference sequence). The V end was cut by 4 bases, the J end by 7 bases, with 10 bases between. As DNA, the CDR3 is TGCAGTGCTATCCGGGAACGTGAAGCTTTCTTT. Amino acids: CSAIREREAFF.

The chain uses TRBV7-2 and TRBJ1-1, with a tentative D call TRBD1 (6 bases). This CDR3 has 13 amino acids. Per the germline V gene, CDR1 is SGHTA and CDR2 is FQGNSA. V dropped 7 bases and J dropped 4 bases, with 13 bases sitting between them. The CDR3 here is CASIRTEVTEAFF. As DNA, the CDR3 is TGTGCCAGCATACGGACAGAGGTCACTGAAGCTTTCTTT.

This clone has only one observation. The V and J genes are TRBV6-2 or TRBV6-3 and TRBJ2-1, with D perhaps TRBD2 (6 bases). CDR1 and CDR2 (germline): MNHEY, SVGEGT. CDR3 length equals 18 residues. The ends were cut back, 2 bases at V and 4 bases at J, with 21 bases in the middle. For the CDR3, the DNA is TGTGCCAGCAGTTACGATTGGGCGGGACGGGAGATGTACAATGAGCAGTTCTTC. This translates into CASSYDWAGREMYNEQFF.

This rearrangement joins TRBV19 to TRBJ1-5; TRBD1 agrees at 9 bases. With 3 bases clipped from V and 6 bases from J, the junction kept 6 bases outside the gene matches. From germline, CDR1 is LNHDA and CDR2 SQIVND (reference sequence). The CDR3 loop spans 15 amino acids. The CDR3 nucleotides are TGTGCCAGTAGTATGGGACAGGGAGGGAGTCAGCCCCAGCATTTT. Amino acids: CASSMGQGGSQPQHF.

CDR3 region: CASRPPPHREETQYF. As DNA, the CDR3 is TGTGCCAGCAGACCCCCACCCCACAGGGAAGAGACCCAGTACTTC. The chain uses TRBV6-5 and TRBJ2-5; the D gene is possibly TRBD1 (6 bases). V lost 6 bases and J 3 bases, leaving 17 bases between the germline ends. This CDR3 is built from 15 residues. Germline CDR1 reads MNHEY; CDR2 reads SVGAGI.

As DNA, the CDR3 is TGTGCCAGCCGCGGGGGGAACACCGGGGAGCTGTTTTTT. Translating gives CASRGGNTGELFF. The V call is TRBV6-5, the J call TRBJ2-2; 7 positions match TRBD2. CDR1 and CDR2 from the germline V gene are MNHEY and SVGAGI. Unmatched junction bases numbered 1, after V lost 8 bases and J lost 1 base. This CDR3 is built from 13 residues.

The V call is TRBV20-1, the J call TRBJ2-7; no clear D gene. Trimming took 3 bases from V and 3 from J, leaving 6 bases between them. The CDR3 consists of 11 residues. Per the germline V gene, CDR1 is DFQATT and CDR2 is SNEGSKA (reference sequence). The CDR3 DNA follows: TGCAGTGCTAGGAGCGACTACGAGCAGTACTTC. This gives the protein CSARSDYEQYF.

J is TRBJ2-3 and V is TRBV5-4; the D gene is possibly TRBD2 (5 bases). In germline, CDR1 is SGHNT, CDR2 YYREEE (reference sequence). V shed 4 bases and J shed 7 bases, with 10 bases lying between them. The length of the CDR3 is 12 residues. The CDR3 is CASSADYHTQYF. The DNA for the CDR3 is TGTGCCAGCAGCGCCGACTACCATACGCAGTATTTT.

The rearrangement joins TRBV28 to TRBJ2-7; D call uncertain. The CDR3 consists of 13 residues. Germline V gene data show CDR1 as MDHEN and CDR2 as SYDVKM. Deletions cut 3 bases from V and 2 bases from J, with 8 bases between. The CDR3 loop is CASSFAGTYEQYF. CDR3 DNA: TGTGCCAGCAGTTTTGCAGGTACCTACGAGCAGTACTTC.

The chain links TRBV4-1 to TRBJ1-1; unclear D gene. Trimming stripped 7 bases from V and 0 bases from J, with 15 bases between. Germline-derived CDR1 and CDR2 are MGHRA and YSYEKL. The CDR3 sequence is 15 residues long. The CDR3 bases are TGCGCCAGCACCTCCGCCTCAGTCATGAACACTGAAGCTTTCTTT. Translation: CASTSASVMNTEAFF.

The chain couples TRBV7-2 to TRBJ2-1; maybe TRBD2 (6 bases). The CDR3 is made up of 13 amino acids. Trimming took off 6 bases at V and 2 bases at J, with 8 bases between the two ends. CDR1 is SGHTA, CDR2 FQGNSA, per germline. CDR3 bases: TGTGCCAGCAGTAGCGGAACCTACAATGAGCAGTTCTTC. It specifies CASSSGTYNEQFF.

The gene calls are TRBV29-1 and TRBJ2-6; TRBD1 matches 10 bases. Trimming took 7 bases from V and 0 from J; bases not matched to a gene: 6. Per the germline V gene, CDR1 is SQVTM and CDR2 is ANQGSEA. This CDR3 region has 16 residues. The CDR3 coding sequence is TGCAGCGCCCGGACAGGGGGGAACTCTGGGGCCAACGTCCTGACTTTC. Translated: CSARTGGNSGANVLTF.

The V and J genes are TRBV7-9 and TRBJ1-1; TRBD1 is a possible D gene (5 bases). The CDR3 totals 17 residues. The V end lost 4 bases, the J end lost 5 bases, and 23 bases lay between the germline ends. Germline CDR1 reads SEHNR; CDR2 reads FQNEAQ (reference sequence). CDR3 in DNA: TGTGCCAGCAGCTCCGTGGAGGGCAGGGATATTACTACTGAAGCTTTCTTT. Residues: CASSSVEGRDITTEAFF. The full variable domain, rest sourced from reference TRBV7-9 and TRBJ1-1, is DTGVSQNPRHKITKRGQNVTFRCDPISEHNRLYWYRQTLGQGPEFLTYFQNEAQLEKSRLLSDRFSAERPKGSFSTLEIQRTEQGDSAMYLCASSSVEGRDITTEAFFGQGTRLTVV.

This clone was detected a few times. The genes are TRBV5-1 and TRBJ1-1, with TRBD1 matching 7 bases. The length of the CDR3 is 13 residues. Germline V CDR1 and CDR2: SGHRS, YFSETQ. With V trimmed by 4 bases and J by 5 bases, 5 bases remained unmatched. The CDR3 DNA is TGCGCCAGCAGCGTTCAACAGGGGACTGAAGCTTTCTTT. The encoded protein is CASSVQQGTEAFF.

The chain joins TRBV12-3 or TRBV12-4 to TRBJ1-2, with D possibly TRBD1 on 6 matching bases. Trimming removed 3 bases from V and 6 bases from J, with 11 bases in between. The CDR3 is 13 amino acids. CDR3 in DNA: TGTGCCAGCAGTTTCCAGGGGAGGGATGGCTACACCTTC. Its protein product is CASSFQGRDGYTF.

The V gene is TRBV5-1, the J gene TRBJ2-3; no reliable D call. From germline, CDR1 is SGHRS and CDR2 YFSETQ. V lost 0 bases, J lost 3 bases, and 5 bases lay in between. The CDR3 length is 13 residues. The CDR3 sequence: CASSLAPTDTQYF. Here the CDR3 DNA reads TGCGCCAGCAGCTTGGCCCCAACAGATACGCAGTATTTT. Together with reference TRBV5-1 and TRBJ2-3, the CDR3 gives the full variable domain: KAGVTQTPRYLIKTRGQQVTLSCSPISGHRSVSWYQQTPGQGLQFLFEYFSETQRNKGNFPGRFSGRQFSNSRSEMNVSTLELGDSALYLCASSLAPTDTQYFGPGTRLTVL.

The chain uses TRBV30 and TRBJ1-6; 9 nucleotides agree with TRBD1. Unmatched junction bases numbered 9, after V lost 8 bases and J lost 7 bases. The CDR3 covers 14 residues. The germline CDR1 and CDR2 sequences are GTSNPN and SVGIG (reference sequence). The CDR3 DNA sequence: TGTGCCCGGGGTCGACAGGGGGGGAATTCACCCCTCCACTTT. Encoded protein: CARGRQGGNSPLHF.

Here the CDR3 reads CASSRPDSSNTEAFF. In nucleotides, the CDR3 is TGTGCCAGCAGCCGGCCGGACAGTTCGAACACTGAAGCTTTCTTT. J is TRBJ1-1 and V is TRBV5-6, with D possibly TRBD1 on 6 matching bases. V lost 4 bases and J 1 base, leaving 14 bases between the germline ends. Per germline, CDR1 SGHDT and CDR2 YYEEEE. The CDR3 is 15 amino acids. Complete variable domain (other parts from reference TRBV5-6 and TRBJ1-1): DAGVTQSPTHLIKTRGQQVTLRCSPKSGHDTVSWYQQALGQGPQFIFQYYEEEERQRGNFPDRFSGHQFPNYSSELNVNALLLGDSALYLCASSRPDSSNTEAFFGQGTRLTVV.

V and J are TRBV18 and TRBJ1-5; D remains unclear. Germline values: CDR1 KGHSH, CDR2 LQKENI. The CDR3 loop spans 16 amino acids. The ends were cut back, 0 bases at V and 5 bases at J, with 14 bases in the middle. The CDR3 sequence is CASSPPNRGRDQPQHF. DNA of the CDR3: TGTGCCAGCTCACCACCGAACCGGGGAAGGGATCAGCCCCAGCATTTT.